The T cell receptor (beta chain) under discussion was sequenced for a study of cytomegalovirus exposure and HLA in healthy donors. With V trimmed by 2 bases and J by 2 bases, 9 bases remained unmatched. Germline V gene sequence: CDR1 SGHTA, CDR2 FQGNSA. There are 17 residues in the CDR3. Vbeta (60) and Jbeta (13) primers were used in the PCR. Clones were sequenced by immunoSEQ multiplex PCR, and TCRdb holds only the in-frame ones, with some missing. The data hold some 97,000 clones, with 79% observed a single time. A word on this clone: Its target is unknown.

General study points: Later analysis indicated greater clonal expansion among HLA-associated TCR beta chains than among equally common other chains.

The specimen sequenced was PBMCs. The V and J genes are TRBV7-2 and TRBJ2-5; 9 bases line up with TRBD2. This clonotype was obtained from a female donor in good health and CMV-seropositive. CDR3 nucleotide sequence: TGTGCCAGCAGCTTAAGGGTAGCGGGGGTGATGCAAGAGACCCAGTACTTC. Translation gives CASSLRVAGVMQETQYF.